This T cell receptor (beta chain) is drawn from a study of T-cell memory formation after mild COVID-19. This CDR3 is 16 amino acids long. Germline trimming cut 3 bases from V and 5 bases from J; bases unmatched to any gene: 10. CDR1 SGHTA and CDR2 FQGNSA come from the germline V gene. Concerning this clonotype: The target antigen is unknown.

In TCRdb, the 5' RACE reads were re-called with MiXCR into one record per CDR3 protein. In the table there are some 210,000 distinct CDR3 sequences, roughly a tenth of which are singletons. Findings and limits, study-wide: Later expanders leaned CD4+, whereas day 15 to 85 contracting clones were balanced CD4/CD8. Clones which contracted sat mainly in CM and EM if CD4+, and in EMRA if CD8+.

Specimen: PBMCs or a T cell subset sorted from them (not recorded which). This TCR came from a man between 18 and 35 years old who had mild COVID-19 (a few samples of this study predate the infection). Cell type and time point are not known. V usage is TRBV7-2 and J usage is TRBJ2-5; 9 bases fit TRBD1. As DNA, the CDR3 is TGTGCCAGCAGCTTTGCCTCGGACAGGGGAAGGGAGACCCAGTACTTC. Amino acids: CASSFASDRGRETQYF.